Described below is a single T cell receptor beta chain sequence and its context. What this receptor recognizes is not known. No much larger clone is present one base from it, and per-base qualities are unavailable. The data originate from a study of CD8+ T cells in alopecia areata (dated by TCRdb to the late 2010s). For context, the study as a whole: The treated patients took part in an open-label pilot trial in which moderate-to-severe alopecia areata was treated with oral tofacitinib at 5 to 10 mg twice daily. Patients received tofacitinib for 6 to 18 months and were then followed off drug for 6 months to check for delayed response and recurrence. For the treated patients, the SALT score, which quantifies what percentage of scalp surface area is affected, served as the measure of disease severity. In both human patients and the C3H/HeJ mouse model, the study applied high-throughput TCRbeta sequencing to look at T cell clonal expansion in alopecia areata. In humans, TCRbeta sequencing was performed on scalp tissue and on sorted CD4+ and CD8+ peripheral blood T cells from healthy controls and from patients with patchy or totalis/universalis alopecia areata. Patients on tofacitinib were biopsied at baseline and after 4 and 24 weeks of treatment, and several of the patients also had a later scalp biopsy. Scalp clonality was compared among normal scalp (n=4), patchy alopecia areata scalp (n=8), and alopecia totalis/universalis scalp (n=8). The RNA source kit depended on sample type: the PAXgene miRNA kit for fixed scalp, the miRNeasy kit for PBMCs, and the RNeasy kit for mouse skin. Amplification of TCRbeta CDR3 regions was done by immunoSEQ multiplex PCR using 35 Vbeta forward primers and 13 Jbeta reverse primers.

Trimming at the junction amounts to 4 bases on V and 7 bases on J, and the germline ends lie 25 bases apart. CDR1 and CDR2 were assigned from the germline V gene as MDHEN and SYDVKM. The cysteine opens and the phenylalanine closes a CDR3 of 17 amino acids. The DNA shown is the 51-base CDR3, in frame from base 1. Library construction relied on the immunoSEQ multiplex PCR assay. For TCR sequencing, RNA was extracted from every sample and reverse transcribed into cDNA to serve as template. SuperScript III was used for first-strand cDNA synthesis, primed with a 2:1 mix of oligo-dT and random hexamers. A synthetic immune receptor repertoire was used to measure amplification bias, and any remaining bias was corrected computationally. The study's processing was this. After raw reads were preprocessed to remove errors, the CDR3 was defined following IMGT conventions as running from the conserved cysteine to phenylalanine. Clonality was calculated as 1 minus Shannon entropy normalized by log2 of the number of productive unique TCRs. Scalp TCRbeta sequences were cross-referenced with sorted blood CD4 and CD8 repertoires so that the CD4 or CD8 identity of scalp clones could be inferred. What TCRdb holds here is the immuneACCESS table cut down to in-frame rearrangements. Part of the clones is not present; checked against another copy, under half of the missing clones reflect an unresolved V gene, and the others are unexplained. V, J and clone size are those of that table, while D and trimming were read from the DNA. The sample table records about 180,000 clones; 45% to 60% of these occur just once. Around 10% of the sample is held by the ten biggest clonotypes.

The full study reports these points: TCR sequences shared between patients were less clear than in mice, possibly partly because of HLA diversity in the patient population. Unlike mouse skin, which is dominated by gammadelta T cells, normal human skin has resident alphabeta T cells that are also sequenced, and this complicates analysis of the scalp TCR repertoire. Scalp clonality and the number of expanded CD8+ clones among the top 100 scalp clones were significantly decreased by tofacitinib. During tofacitinib treatment, many expanded lesional clones remained in scalp and blood, and this persistence may partly explain relapse after treatment is stopped. Because the treated cohort was small and had just a single nonresponder, larger studies are needed to establish links between baseline CD8+ expansion and response. Compared with normal scalp, lesional scalp had higher clonality and more expanded CD8+ clones, particularly in alopecia totalis/universalis, a pattern that suggests antigenic drive.

Explained via the paper, the treatment or condition label denotes: oral pan-JAK inhibitor, 5-10 mg twice daily. Lesional scalp punch biopsies and peripheral blood were collected from alopecia areata patients. After PBMCs were isolated by density centrifugation and stained for CD3, CD4 and CD8, a FACSAria was used to sort CD4+ and CD8+ T cells. This receptor was taken from a human donor with alopecia areata. The specimen comprised CD8+ T cells sorted from blood, sampled around week 52, from a patient treated with tofacitinib. The V and J genes are TRBV28 and TRBJ1-2, and perhaps TRBD1 as D gene, on 6 matching bases. CDR3 sequence: CASSSNIDVGGWIGYTF. The bases read TGTGCCAGCAGTTCCAACATTGATGTGGGGGGCTGGATTGGCTACACCTTC.